The subject of this entry is one T cell receptor (beta chain). Antigen: not known. The source of the sample is a study of shared clonotypes between healthy human individuals. Points from the study as a whole: It was observed that roughly 5% of naive CD4 clonotypes were shared across several donors.

Some clones are missing from TCRdb's copy, which holds only in-frame ones; the method was immunoSEQ multiplex PCR. The table shows some 2.3 million clones, with 80% to 95% occurring only once. CDR1 is SGHTA and CDR2 is FQGNSA in the germline V gene. CDR3 length: 18 amino acids. The V end lost 2 bases, the J end lost 0 bases, and 17 bases lay between the germline ends. This clonotype originated in a man between 18 and 29 years old in good health. Some clones in this sample may be carry-over from other donors' samples. The sequenced sample was naive CD4+ T cells from PBMCs. Documented subset: CD45RA+ positively selected. V and J are TRBV7-2 and TRBJ1-5; D is undetermined. CDR3 region: CASSLQPTRLYSNQPQHF. CDR3 DNA sequence: TGTGCCAGCAGCTTACAACCGACCCGTCTCTATAGCAATCAGCCCCAGCATTTT.